The clone carrying this T cell receptor beta chain came up a few times. The data derive from a study of T cell repertoires in cytomegalovirus infection. Study details: Indications of both CMV infection and matching HLA type were provided by public TCR beta signatures.

In TCRdb, the reads were re-called with MiXCR into one record per CDR3 protein. The sample shows roughly 600,000 distinct CDR3 sequences, 20% to 25% of them seen only once. The CDR3 consists of 16 residues. The germline V gene encodes CDR1 ENHRY and CDR2 SYGVKD. With V trimmed by 6 bases and J by 0 bases, 8 bases remained unmatched. The TCR sequence derives from a human donor in good health (CMV status not recorded). Some clones in this sample may be carry-over from other donors' samples. The sequencing input was CD8+ T cells from PBMCs. The chain has TRBV10-3 and TRBJ2-1, with 7 bases identical to TRBD2. The CDR3 reads CAIRESGAISYNEQFF. The CDR3 DNA follows: TGTGCCATCAGGGAGAGCGGGGCGATCTCCTACAATGAGCAGTTCTTC.